This TCR beta chain was sequenced in a study of cytomegalovirus exposure and HLA in healthy donors. V dropped 4 bases and J dropped 5; count of bases not matched to a gene: 8. Germline loops: CDR1 GTSNPN, CDR2 SVGIG (reference sequence). The CDR3 runs 14 residues. With 60 Vbeta and 13 Jbeta primers, the PCR was carried out. Original processing notes: A later analysis tallied about 80 million unique TCR beta chains, some 12 million of them shared. Assay: immunoSEQ multiplex PCR; the TCRdb copy retains only in-frame clones and omits some. D and trimming were read from the DNA, whereas the V and J calls and clone size are those reported in that table. The data hold approximately 92,000 clones, with 65% to 90% observed a single time.

This TCR was recovered from a woman in her 70s in good health and CMV-seropositive. J is TRBJ1-2 and V is TRBV30; 9 nucleotides align to TRBD1. The sample consisted of PBMCs. This CDR3 is CAWITNRGPYGYTF. The CDR3 DNA reads as TGTGCCTGGATTACCAACAGGGGGCCTTATGGCTACACCTTC.